This T cell receptor (beta chain) emerged from a study of CD8+CD57+ T cells in acquired aplastic anemia. Before being chosen for sequencing, patients had shown CD8+CD57+ cell expansion by flow cytometry. When blood sampling took place, the patients had received no therapy. CDR3 and TCR beta VDJ profiling relied on a genomic DNA template. Each CDR3 protein gets one entry after TCRdb re-called the reads with MiXCR. The table includes approximately 180,000 distinct CDR3 sequences, 48% detected once. This CDR3 comprises 13 residues. Trimming stripped 5 bases from V and 0 bases from J, with 9 bases between. Germline V gene data show CDR1 as DFQATT and CDR2 as SNEGSKA (reference sequence).

The sample consisted of sorted CD4+, CD8+, or CD8+CD57+ T cells (not recorded which) from PBMCs. This TCR was sampled from a human donor with aplastic anemia. The chain uses TRBV20-1 and TRBJ2-3; possible D gene TRBD2, 6 bases. This chain's CDR3 is CSAWEESTDTQYF. The CDR3 DNA sequence: TGCAGTGCTTGGGAGGAAAGCACAGATACGCAGTATTTT.